Listed below are T cell receptor beta chains from one sample, sequenced in a study of shared clonotypes between healthy human individuals. Sequencing was performed with immunoSEQ multiplex PCR; in TCRdb, only in-frame clones are kept and a portion is missing. This sample has some 1,900,000 clones; around 96% occur once, and the top ten carry 1% to 1.5%. The sequenced sample was naive CD8+ T cells sorted from blood. The receptor set was obtained from a man between 18 and 29 years old in good health. CDR3s leave out the opening cysteine and the closing phenylalanine or tryptophan. Clone size is not always given. Where it is, it says once, few, many or a class for expanded clones.

J gene,V gene,clone size,CDR3 protein
TRBJ1-2,TRBV13,once,ASSSDRVDGYT
TRBJ2-2,TRBV19,-,ASRRNTGELF
TRBJ2-1,TRBV27,-,ASRSGTATYNEQF
TRBJ2-2,TRBV5-1,few,ASSANPSGGPYANTGELF
TRBJ2-2,TRBV10-3,-,AISWKNTGELF
TRBJ2-1,TRBV6-6,-,ASRPSEVEQF
TRBJ2-7,TRBV11-2,-,ASSLGPPTYEQY
TRBJ2-7,TRBV9,-,ASSVAGTGNEQY
TRBJ2-1,TRBV19,-,ASSPRTSLGEQF
TRBJ2-1,TRBV7-6,-,ASSLIAGGGDEQF
TRBJ1-1,TRBV7-9,-,ASSLTEAF
TRBJ2-5,TRBV7-6,-,ASSWFMGAGETQY
TRBJ1-2,TRBV5-6,-,ASSWGTGDYGYT
TRBJ2-1,TRBV5-6,-,ASSLVGGGQF
TRBJ1-4,TRBV2,-,ASKTGFNEKLF
TRBJ2-1,TRBV27,-,ASSLGLALGNEQF
TRBJ1-2,TRBV19,-,ASTSGDLHGYT
TRBJ2-2,TRBV11-2,-,ASSPGKGRATGELF
TRBJ1-4,TRBV2,-,ASTPWDRINEKLF
TRBJ2-7,TRBV7-2,-,ASSRDRDSYEQY
TRBJ2-1,TRBV7-2,-,ASSFPAGGLDEQF